This T cell receptor (beta chain) is drawn from a study of cytomegalovirus exposure and HLA in healthy donors. This clone was picked up one time. 13 Jbeta primers and 60 Vbeta primers were used for the PCR. Sequencing was performed with immunoSEQ multiplex PCR; in TCRdb, only in-frame clones are kept and a portion is missing. The repertoire holds over 85,000 clones, with more than 65% as singletons. When sampled, the donors appeared nominally healthy, though they likely had unrecorded immune exposures. Sequenced input: PBMCs. This receptor was identified in a young man in good health and CMV-seropositive.

The CDR3 protein is CASSHYRNEQFF. As DNA, the CDR3 is TGTGCCAGCAGCCACTATAGGAATGAGCAGTTCTTC. This sequence joins TRBV6-5 and TRBJ2-1, with D unresolved. CDR3 length: 12 residues. The germline CDR1 and CDR2 sequences are MNHEY and SVGAGI. V lost 6 bases and J lost 7, with 10 bases in between.